This is a list of T cell receptor beta chains from one sample in a study of radiotherapy plus CTLA-4 blockade in lung cancer. Repertoires were generated with immunoSEQ multiplex PCR, while TCRdb's copy carries only in-frame clones and drops some. The sample comprises more than 50,000 clones, roughly three quarters of which are singletons, and about 3.1% rests with the top ten. The source material was peripheral blood, sampled from a patient treated with radiotherapy plus ipilimumab. The receptors shown here come from a human donor with non-small cell lung cancer who had a complete response to radiotherapy plus ipilimumab. Each CDR3 is given with its conserved first and last residue. The D gene is left open where the match is weak. Expanded clones get a size class; other rows say once, few or many, or leave the size out.

D	V	size	J	CDR3	DNA
TRBD1	TRBV7-2	.	TRBJ1-2	CASSLPGTGDYGYTF	TGTGCCAGCAGCTTACCTGGGACAGGGGATTATGGCTACACCTTC
.	TRBV21-1	.	TRBJ1-4	CASLKGQVVF	TGTGCCAGCCTGAAGGGACAGGTGGTTTTT
.	TRBV7-9	few	TRBJ1-5	CASSPLVANQPQHF	TGTGCCAGCAGCCCCCTGGTAGCAAATCAGCCCCAGCATTTT
.	TRBV18	.	TRBJ1-1	CASSPRGGDTEAFF	TGTGCCAGCTCACCGAGAGGGGGTGACACTGAAGCTTTCTTT
.	TRBV5-4	.	TRBJ2-7	CASSLDRLPYEQYF	TGTGCCAGCAGCTTAGACAGGTTACCCTACGAGCAGTACTTC
TRBD2	TRBV7-3	.	TRBJ2-2	CASSPSGKNTGELFF	TGTGCCAGCAGCCCGAGCGGGAAGAACACCGGGGAGCTGTTTTTT
.	TRBV30	.	TRBJ1-1	CAWGAVSEAFF	TGTGCCTGGGGGGCGGTGAGTGAAGCTTTCTTT
.	TRBV5-4	.	TRBJ2-1	CASSLGTASYNEQFF	TGTGCCAGCAGCTTGGGGACAGCCTCCTACAATGAGCAGTTCTTC
.	TRBV7-9	.	TRBJ1-1	CASSTHYRAPNTEAFF	TGTGCCAGCAGCACACACTACAGGGCGCCGAACACTGAAGCTTTCTTT
.	TRBV2	few	TRBJ1-3	CASRGAEAVGNTIYF	TGTGCCAGCAGGGGCGCAGAAGCTGTAGGAAACACCATATATTTT
TRBD1	TRBV5-1	.	TRBJ2-2	CASSLGRTGAIGELFF	TGCGCCAGCAGCTTGGGAAGGACAGGGGCTATCGGGGAGCTGTTTTTT
.	TRBV19	few	TRBJ1-5	CASRAYNQPQHF	TGTGCCAGCAGGGCTTACAATCAGCCCCAGCATTTT
.	TRBV7-2	.	TRBJ2-1	CASSRRGTYNEQFF	TGTGCCAGCAGCCGCAGGGGTACCTACAATGAGCAGTTCTTC
.	TRBV29-1	.	TRBJ2-5	CSAGALEQETQYF	TGCAGCGCTGGGGCTCTCGAGCAAGAGACCCAGTACTTC
.	TRBV7-3	.	TRBJ2-3	CASSLIRTDTQYF	TGTGCCAGCAGCTTAATCAGGACAGATACGCAGTATTTT
TRBD1	TRBV19	.	TRBJ2-7	CAWGTATYEQYF	TGTGCTTGGGGGACAGCTACCTACGAGCAGTACTTC
TRBD2	TRBV7-2	.	TRBJ2-1	CASSTGLADNEQFF	TGTGCCAGCAGCACCGGACTAGCGGACAATGAGCAGTTCTTC
.	TRBV5-1	.	TRBJ2-5	CASSLDRETQYF	TGCGCCAGCAGCTTGGACCGGGAGACCCAGTACTTC
TRBD1	TRBV28	.	TRBJ2-7	CASSLGLRQGARAEQYF	TGTGCCAGCAGTTTAGGCCTTCGACAGGGGGCTAGAGCTGAGCAGTACTTC
.	TRBV6-6	.	TRBJ1-1	CASRPRRSTEAFF	TGTGCCAGCAGACCCCGTAGGAGCACTGAAGCTTTCTTT
.	TRBV28	.	TRBJ2-7	CASSQLYEQYF	TGTGCCAGCAGCCAACTCTACGAGCAGTACTTC
.	TRBV4-2	.	TRBJ2-5	CASSQDSWGGTQYF	TGTGCCAGCAGCCAAGACAGCTGGGGAGGGACCCAGTACTTC
TRBD1	TRBV19	.	TRBJ2-7	CASRGTGGSYEQYF	TGTGCCAGTAGGGGGACAGGGGGCTCCTACGAGCAGTACTTC
.	TRBV13	.	TRBJ2-2	CASSRAYISAGELFF	TGTGCCAGCAGCCGAGCATATATTAGTGCCGGGGAGCTGTTTTTT
TRBD2	TRBV10-3	.	TRBJ2-1	CAISPYLGGGASNEQFF	TGTGCCATCAGTCCCTATCTAGGCGGGGGGGCCTCGAATGAGCAGTTCTTC
.	TRBV5-6	few	TRBJ2-2	CASSLAGIGTGELFF	TGTGCCAGCAGCTTGGCGGGGATCGGCACCGGGGAGCTGTTTTTT
.	TRBV7-2	.	TRBJ2-5	CASSSQGQETQYF	TGTGCCAGCAGCTCACAGGGACAAGAGACCCAGTACTTC
TRBD2	TRBV19	.	TRBJ2-1	CASSALLAGGRGEQFF	TGTGCCAGTAGTGCCCTACTAGCGGGAGGGCGGGGTGAGCAGTTCTTC
.	TRBV5-4	.	TRBJ1-2	CASSSEGYYGYTF	TGTGCCAGCAGCTCCGAGGGCTACTATGGCTACACCTTC
TRBD2	TRBV14	.	TRBJ2-3	CASSQVGGGRDTQYF	TGTGCCAGCAGCCAAGTAGGCGGGGGAAGGGATACGCAGTATTTT
.	TRBV7-2	.	TRBJ2-7	CASSPQEGLYERYF	TGTGCCAGCAGCCCCCAAGAAGGTCTGTATGAGCGGTACTTC
TRBD1	TRBV27	once	TRBJ2-5	CASSLWGQGVDQETQYF	TGTGCCAGCAGTTTATGGGGACAGGGGGTCGATCAAGAGACCCAGTACTTC
.	TRBV11-1	.	TRBJ2-3	CASSTEEGGGKLTDTQYF	TGTGCCAGCAGTACTGAGGAGGGGGGAGGGAAACTCACAGATACGCAGTATTTT
TRBD2	TRBV11-2	.	TRBJ2-2	CASSQMRASGSIGELFF	TGTGCCAGCAGCCAGATGCGGGCTAGCGGGAGCATAGGGGAGCTGTTTTTT
.	TRBV30	.	TRBJ1-3	CAWSVGWSGGNTIYF	TGTGCCTGGAGTGTAGGGTGGAGCGGAGGAAACACCATATATTTT
TRBD1	TRBV5-1	.	TRBJ1-6	CASSSLGQRGSPLHF	TGCGCCAGCAGCAGCTTGGGACAGCGTGGTTCACCCCTCCACTTT
.	TRBV30	few	TRBJ1-5	CAWSAPGAVRNQPQHF	TGTGCCTGGAGTGCCCCCGGAGCGGTCCGCAATCAGCCCCAGCATTTT
.	TRBV12-5	.	TRBJ2-7	CASGPTYEQYF	TGTGCTAGTGGTCCTACCTACGAGCAGTACTTC
.	TRBV18	.	TRBJ1-1	CASSQRSIRDTEAFF	TGTGCCAGCTCACAGAGGTCCATCCGGGACACTGAAGCTTTCTTT
TRBD1	TRBV5-1	few	TRBJ1-1	CASGRTGNTEAFF	TGCGCCAGCGGTAGGACAGGGAACACTGAAGCTTTCTTT
.	TRBV7-2	once	TRBJ2-2	CASSFLGVRANTGELFF	TGTGCCAGCAGCTTCCTAGGGGTCCGGGCGAACACCGGGGAGCTGTTTTTT
TRBD1	TRBV19	.	TRBJ2-4	CASSMTGELVEKNIQYF	TGTGCCAGTAGTATGACAGGGGAACTTGTAGAGAAAAACATTCAGTACTTC
TRBD1	TRBV18	.	TRBJ1-2	CASSPGQGDYTF	TGTGCCAGCTCACCCGGACAGGGGGACTACACCTTC
.	TRBV11-2	few	TRBJ2-1	CASSESSYNEQFF	TGTGCCAGTAGCGAGAGCTCCTACAATGAGCAGTTCTTC
.	TRBV6-1	.	TRBJ1-1	CASNWATEAFF	TGTGCCAGCAACTGGGCCACTGAAGCTTTCTTT
.	TRBV28	.	TRBJ2-7	CASSSSGTFDTYEQYF	TGTGCCAGCAGTTCATCCGGGACATTCGATACCTACGAGCAGTACTTC
.	TRBV7-2	.	TRBJ2-2	CASSPRGRENTGELFF	TGTGCCAGCAGCCCGAGGGGGAGAGAGAACACCGGGGAGCTGTTTTTT
.	TRBV6-1	.	TRBJ2-1	CASSLRLRDKNEQFF	TGTGCCAGCAGTCTGAGACTACGGGACAAGAATGAGCAGTTCTTC
.	TRBV6-1	.	TRBJ2-1	CASSERRASSYNEQFF	TGTGCCAGCAGTGAACGGCGGGCCAGCTCCTACAATGAGCAGTTCTTC
.	TRBV4-3	.	TRBJ2-7	CASSQDEGVGREQYF	TGCGCCAGCAGCCAAGATGAGGGGGTCGGACGCGAGCAGTACTTC
TRBD1	TRBV11-2	.	TRBJ1-2	CASRRPGTGNYGYTF	TGTGCCAGCCGCCGTCCCGGGACAGGGAACTATGGCTACACCTTC
TRBD2	TRBV7-2	.	TRBJ2-5	CASSLGLAANKETQYF	TGTGCCAGCAGCCTGGGACTAGCGGCAAATAAAGAGACCCAGTACTTC
.	TRBV6-1	once	TRBJ2-5	CASTNGAAAQETQYF	TGTGCCAGCACCAATGGAGCAGCAGCTCAAGAGACCCAGTACTTC
.	TRBV10-3	.	TRBJ1-2	CAISDGRARSYGYTF	TGTGCCATCAGTGATGGCAGGGCACGATCCTATGGCTACACCTTC